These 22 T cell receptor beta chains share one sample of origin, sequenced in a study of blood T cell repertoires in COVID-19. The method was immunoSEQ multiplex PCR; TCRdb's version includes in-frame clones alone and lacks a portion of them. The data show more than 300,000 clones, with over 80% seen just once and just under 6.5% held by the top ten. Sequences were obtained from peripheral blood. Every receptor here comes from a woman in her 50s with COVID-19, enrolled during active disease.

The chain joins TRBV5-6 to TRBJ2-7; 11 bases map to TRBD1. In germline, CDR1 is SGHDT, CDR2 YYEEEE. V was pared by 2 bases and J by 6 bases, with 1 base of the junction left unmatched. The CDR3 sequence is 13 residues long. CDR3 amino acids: CASSFGTGGEQYF. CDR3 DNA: TGTGCCAGCAGCTTCGGGACAGGGGGCGAGCAGTACTTC.

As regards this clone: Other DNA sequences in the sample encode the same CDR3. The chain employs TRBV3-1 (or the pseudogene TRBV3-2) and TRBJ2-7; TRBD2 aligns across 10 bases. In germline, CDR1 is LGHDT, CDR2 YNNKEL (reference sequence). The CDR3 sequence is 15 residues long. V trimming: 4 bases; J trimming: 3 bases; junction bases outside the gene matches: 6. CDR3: CASSLRTSGSYEQYF. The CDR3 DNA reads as TGTGCCAGCAGCCTCCGGACTAGCGGAAGCTACGAGCAGTACTTC.

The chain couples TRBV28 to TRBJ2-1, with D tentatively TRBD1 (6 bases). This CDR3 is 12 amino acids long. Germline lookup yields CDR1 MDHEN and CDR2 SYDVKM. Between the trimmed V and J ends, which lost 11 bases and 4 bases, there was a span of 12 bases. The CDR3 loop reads CAGGQTYNEQFF. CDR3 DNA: TGTGCCGGCGGACAGACATACAATGAGCAGTTCTTC.

In nucleotides, the CDR3 is TGTGCCAGTAGTATTAGGGGACAGACCTTCTCCTACGAGCAGTACTTC. Translation: CASSIRGQTFSYEQYF. J is TRBJ2-7 and V is TRBV19; 7 nucleotides align to TRBD1. CDR3 size: 16 residues. Germline assignment: CDR1 LNHDA and CDR2 SQIVND (reference sequence). V lost 3 bases to trimming and J lost 0 bases; unmatched junction nucleotides: 8. The variable domain in full, with the rest retrieved from reference TRBV19 and TRBJ2-7, is DGGITQSPKYLFRKEGQNVTLSCEQNLNHDAMYWYRQDPGQGLRLIYYSQIVNDFQKGDIAEGYSVSREKKESFPLTVTSAQKNPTAFYLCASSIRGQTFSYEQYFGPGTRLTVT.

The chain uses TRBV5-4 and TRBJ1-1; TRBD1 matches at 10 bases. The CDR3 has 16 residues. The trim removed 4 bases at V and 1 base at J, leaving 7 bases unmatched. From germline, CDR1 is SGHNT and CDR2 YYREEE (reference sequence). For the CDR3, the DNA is TGTGCCAGCAGCGAGGGACAGGGGCGGACGAACACTGAAGCTTTCTTT. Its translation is CASSEGQGRTNTEAFF. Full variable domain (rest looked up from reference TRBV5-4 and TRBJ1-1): ETGVTQSPTHLIKTRGQQVTLRCSSQSGHNTVSWYQQALGQGPQFIFQYYREEENGRGNFPPRFSGLQFPNYSSELNVNALELDDSALYLCASSEGQGRTNTEAFFGQGTRLTVV.

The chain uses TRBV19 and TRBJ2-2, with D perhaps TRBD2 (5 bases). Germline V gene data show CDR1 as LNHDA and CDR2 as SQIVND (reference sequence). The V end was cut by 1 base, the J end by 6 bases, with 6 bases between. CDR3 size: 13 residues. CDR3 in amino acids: CASSIGGPGELFF. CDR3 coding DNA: TGTGCCAGTAGTATAGGAGGGCCCGGGGAGCTGTTTTTT. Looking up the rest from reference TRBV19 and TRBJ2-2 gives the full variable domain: DGGITQSPKYLFRKEGQNVTLSCEQNLNHDAMYWYRQDPGQGLRLIYYSQIVNDFQKGDIAEGYSVSREKKESFPLTVTSAQKNPTAFYLCASSIGGPGELFFGEGSRLTVL.

The CDR3 loop is CASRVTRNTGELFF. CDR3 DNA sequence: TGTGCCAGCAGAGTAACGAGAAACACCGGGGAGCTGTTTTTT. This sequence joins TRBV6-4 and TRBJ2-2; D is uncertain. This CDR3 comprises 14 residues. The germline V gene encodes CDR1 MRHNA and CDR2 SNTAGT. Trimming took off 6 bases at V and 2 bases at J, with 10 bases between the two ends.

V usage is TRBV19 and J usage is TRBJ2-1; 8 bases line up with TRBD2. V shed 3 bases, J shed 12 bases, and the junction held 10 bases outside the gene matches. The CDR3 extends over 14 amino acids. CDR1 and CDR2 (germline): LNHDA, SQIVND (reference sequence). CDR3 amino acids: CASSMGNSGVGQFF. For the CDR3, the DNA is TGTGCCAGTAGTATGGGTAATAGCGGGGTGGGGCAGTTCTTC.

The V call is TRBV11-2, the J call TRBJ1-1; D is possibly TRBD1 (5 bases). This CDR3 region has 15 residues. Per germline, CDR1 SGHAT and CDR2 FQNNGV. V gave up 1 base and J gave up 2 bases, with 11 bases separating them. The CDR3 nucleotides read TGTGCCAGCAGCTTAGTCCCACAGGCCAACACTGAAGCTTTCTTT. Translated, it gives CASSLVPQANTEAFF.

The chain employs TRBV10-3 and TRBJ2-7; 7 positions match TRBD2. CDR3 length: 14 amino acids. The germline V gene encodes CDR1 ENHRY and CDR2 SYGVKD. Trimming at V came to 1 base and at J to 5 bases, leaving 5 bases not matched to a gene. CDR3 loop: CAISEWGLRDEQYF. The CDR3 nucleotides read TGTGCCATCAGTGAGTGGGGACTAAGGGACGAGCAGTACTTC.

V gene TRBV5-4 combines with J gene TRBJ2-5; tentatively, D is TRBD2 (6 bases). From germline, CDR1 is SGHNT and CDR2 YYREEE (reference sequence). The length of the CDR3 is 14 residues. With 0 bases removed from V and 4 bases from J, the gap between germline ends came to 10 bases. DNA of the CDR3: TGTGCCAGCAGCTTGGTGGGGACTCTAGAGACCCAGTACTTC. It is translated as CASSLVGTLETQYF.

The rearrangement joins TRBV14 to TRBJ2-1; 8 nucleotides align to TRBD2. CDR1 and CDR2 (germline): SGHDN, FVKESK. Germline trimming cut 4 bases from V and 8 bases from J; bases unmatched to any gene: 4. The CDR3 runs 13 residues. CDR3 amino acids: CASSLLGRDEQFF. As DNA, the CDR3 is TGTGCCAGCAGCCTTCTCGGGAGGGATGAGCAGTTCTTC.

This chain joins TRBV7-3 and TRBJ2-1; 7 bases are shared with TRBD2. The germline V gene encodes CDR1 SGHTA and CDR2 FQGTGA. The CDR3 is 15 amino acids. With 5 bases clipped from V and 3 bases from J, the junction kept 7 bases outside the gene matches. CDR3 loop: CASSPLAEGYNEQFF. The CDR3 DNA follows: TGTGCCAGCAGCCCCCTAGCGGAAGGCTACAATGAGCAGTTCTTC.

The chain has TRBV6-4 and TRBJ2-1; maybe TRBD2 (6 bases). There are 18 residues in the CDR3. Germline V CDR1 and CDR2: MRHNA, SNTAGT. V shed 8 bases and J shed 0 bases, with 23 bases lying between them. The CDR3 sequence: CASVGIPGLQRSYNEQFF. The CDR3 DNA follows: TGTGCCAGCGTAGGCATACCGGGACTTCAACGCTCCTACAATGAGCAGTTCTTC.

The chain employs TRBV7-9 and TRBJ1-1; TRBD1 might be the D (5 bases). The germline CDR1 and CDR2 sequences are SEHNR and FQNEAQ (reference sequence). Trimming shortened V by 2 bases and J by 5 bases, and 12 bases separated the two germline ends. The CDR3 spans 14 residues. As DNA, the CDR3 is TGTGCCAGCAGCTTAATGGGGGGTAGTACTGAAGCTTTCTTT. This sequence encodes CASSLMGGSTEAFF.

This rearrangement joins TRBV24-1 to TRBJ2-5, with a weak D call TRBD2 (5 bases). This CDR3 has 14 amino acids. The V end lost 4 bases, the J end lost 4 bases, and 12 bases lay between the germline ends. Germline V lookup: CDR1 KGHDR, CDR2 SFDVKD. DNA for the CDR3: TGTGCCACCAGTGACGCCGGGGAAGGAGAGACCCAGTACTTC. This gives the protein CATSDAGEGETQYF.

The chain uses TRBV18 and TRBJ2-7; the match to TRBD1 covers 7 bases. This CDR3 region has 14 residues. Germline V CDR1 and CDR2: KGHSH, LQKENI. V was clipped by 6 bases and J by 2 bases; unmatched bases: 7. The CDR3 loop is CASSWTGSAYEQYF. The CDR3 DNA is TGTGCCAGCTCCTGGACAGGCTCAGCCTACGAGCAGTACTTC. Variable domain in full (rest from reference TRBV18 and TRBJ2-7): NAGVMQNPRHLVRRRGQEARLRCSPMKGHSHVYWYRQLPEEGLKFMVYLQKENIIDESGMPKERFSAEFPKEGPSILRIQQVVRGDSAAYFCASSWTGSAYEQYFGPGTRLTVT.

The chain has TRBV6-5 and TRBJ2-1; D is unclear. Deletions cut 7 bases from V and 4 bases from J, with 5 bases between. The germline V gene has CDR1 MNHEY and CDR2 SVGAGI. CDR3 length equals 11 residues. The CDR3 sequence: CASIYYNEQFF. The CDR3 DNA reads TGTGCCAGCATCTATTACAATGAGCAGTTCTTC.

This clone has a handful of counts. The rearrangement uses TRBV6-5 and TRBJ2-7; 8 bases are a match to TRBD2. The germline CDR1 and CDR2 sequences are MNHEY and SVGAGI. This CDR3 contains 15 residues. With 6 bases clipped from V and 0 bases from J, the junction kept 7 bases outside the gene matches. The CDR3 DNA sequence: TGTGCCAGCAGAGTTCCGGGGGGGACCTCCTACGAGCAGTACTTC. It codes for CASRVPGGTSYEQYF.

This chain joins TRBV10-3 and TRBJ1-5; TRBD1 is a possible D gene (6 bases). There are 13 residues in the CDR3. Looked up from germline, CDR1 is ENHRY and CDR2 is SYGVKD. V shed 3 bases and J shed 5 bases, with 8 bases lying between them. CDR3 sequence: CAISEQGYQPQHF. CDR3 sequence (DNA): TGTGCCATCAGTGAACAGGGCTATCAGCCCCAGCATTTT.

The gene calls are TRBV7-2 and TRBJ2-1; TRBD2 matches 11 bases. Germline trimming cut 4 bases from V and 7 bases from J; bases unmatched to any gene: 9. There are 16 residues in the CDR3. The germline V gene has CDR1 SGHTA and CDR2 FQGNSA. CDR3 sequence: CASSSRLAGRGNEQFF. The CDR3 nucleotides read TGTGCCAGCAGCTCCAGACTAGCGGGAAGGGGGAATGAGCAGTTCTTC. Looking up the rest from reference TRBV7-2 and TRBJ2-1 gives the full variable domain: GAGVSQSPSNKVTEKGKDVELRCDPISGHTALYWYRQSLGQGLEFLIYFQGNSAPDKSGLPSDRFSAERTGGSVSTLTIQRTQQEDSAVYLCASSSRLAGRGNEQFFGPGTRLTVL.

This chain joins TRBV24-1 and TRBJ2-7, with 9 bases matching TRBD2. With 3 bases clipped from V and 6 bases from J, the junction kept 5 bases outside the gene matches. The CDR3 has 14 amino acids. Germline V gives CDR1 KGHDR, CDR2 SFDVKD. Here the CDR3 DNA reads TGTGCCACCAGTGATCCCAGCGGGAGGCCCGAGCAGTACTTC. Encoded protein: CATSDPSGRPEQYF.